This TCR beta chain was recovered during a study of cytomegalovirus exposure and HLA in healthy donors. Study-level findings and limits: The study recorded 164 TCR beta chains that were cytomegalovirus-associated. Earlier findings revealed that most TCR beta V segments proved productive either about 87% or about 30% of the time. In a later analysis, a genetic analysis reported fewer productive-TCR N-insertions in an Asian-associated ancestry cluster than the cohort average.

As for this clone: What it binds is not known.

The primer mix had 60 Vbeta and 13 Jbeta primers. TCRdb keeps only in-frame clones here, not all; method: immunoSEQ multiplex PCR. The sample holds 110,000 to 150,000 clones, about 84% seen once. The sequencing sample was made of PBMCs. The receptor comes from a male donor in good health and CMV-seronegative.

The CDR3 DNA reads TGTGCCACACCAGTTCGGGGGAGGGATGGCTACACCTTC. Translated, it gives CATPVRGRDGYTF. This chain joins TRBV6-1 and TRBJ1-2; possibly TRBD1 for D (5 bases). Germline V gives CDR1 MNHNS, CDR2 SASEGT. This CDR3 contains 13 residues. V lost 10 bases to trimming and J lost 6 bases, with 18 bases between them.